The rows below give T cell receptor beta chains drawn from one sample of a study of regulatory T cells in long-lasting Graves disease. MiXCR was run by TCRdb on the multiplex PCR reads, yielding one entry per CDR3 protein. The top ten clones hold approximately 15% of a sample with approximately 400,000 distinct CDR3 sequences, 14% to 15% of them seen once. A further study also used this sample, focusing on T cells in Graves' hyperthyroidism and ophthalmopathy.

Source: peripheral blood mononuclear cells (PBMCs), taken at new diagnosis, from a patient treated with antithyroid drugs. Every receptor here comes from a woman aged 25 to 45 with Graves disease. The CDR3 runs from the conserved cysteine through the conserved F or W. The D gene is left open where the match is weak. The size of a clone is reported for some rows only, either as once, few or many, or as a class for expanded clones.

CDR3 DNA: TGTGCCAGCAGTTTAGAGGGAACTAATGAAAAACTGTTTTTT
CDR3 protein: CASSLEGTNEKLFF
V gene: TRBV28
clone size: many
D gene: -
J gene: TRBJ1-4

CDR3 DNA: TGTGCCAGCAGTCCCACGATCGGGAAGGTCTTCAATCAGCCCCAGCATTTT
CDR3 protein: CASSPTIGKVFNQPQHF
V gene: TRBV2
clone size: -
D gene: -
J gene: TRBJ1-5

CDR3 DNA: TGTGCCAGCAGTTTTCTAGCGGCGGGACAAGAGACCCAGTACTTC
CDR3 protein: CASSFLAAGQETQYF
V gene: TRBV27
clone size: many
D gene: TRBD2
J gene: TRBJ2-5

CDR3 DNA: TGTGCCAGCAGGGGACTAGCGGGAGAGCTTTCTGGGGCCAACGTCCTGACTTTC
CDR3 protein: CASRGLAGELSGANVLTF
V gene: TRBV6-1
clone size: -
D gene: TRBD2
J gene: TRBJ2-6

CDR3 DNA: TGCAGTGCTAGAGGAACTACAGGGGGCACTGAAGCTTTCTTT
CDR3 protein: CSARGTTGGTEAFF
V gene: TRBV20-1
clone size: many
D gene: TRBD1
J gene: TRBJ1-1

CDR3 DNA: TGTGCCAGCAGCGTAGCTGGGCGGGGGCTTTACACAGATACGCAGTATTTT
CDR3 protein: CASSVAGRGLYTDTQYF
V gene: TRBV9
clone size: -
D gene: -
J gene: TRBJ2-3

CDR3 DNA: TGTGCCACCAGTGACCCTAGCGCCCACAATGAGCAGTTCTTC
CDR3 protein: CATSDPSAHNEQFF
V gene: TRBV24-1
clone size: -
D gene: -
J gene: TRBJ2-1

CDR3 DNA: TGTGCCTCTGACGGGACAGGGGGCGCCCATGGCTACACCTTC
CDR3 protein: CASDGTGGAHGYTF
V gene: TRBV10-3
clone size: few
D gene: TRBD1
J gene: TRBJ1-2

CDR3 DNA: TGTGCCAGCACCGTTCGGCAGGGGAGCTCCTACGAGCAGTACTTC
CDR3 protein: CASTVRQGSSYEQYF
V gene: TRBV13
clone size: many
D gene: -
J gene: TRBJ2-7

CDR3 DNA: TGCAGCGTTGAAGAGGGACAGGGTGGTGAGCAGTACTTC
CDR3 protein: CSVEEGQGGEQYF
V gene: TRBV29-1
clone size: -
D gene: TRBD1
J gene: TRBJ2-7

CDR3 DNA: TGTGCCAGCAGCTTATGGCCTAACACAGATACGCAGTATTTT
CDR3 protein: CASSLWPNTDTQYF
V gene: TRBV7-2
clone size: many
D gene: -
J gene: TRBJ2-3

CDR3 DNA: TGCGCCAGCAGCCACCGAAGTGTCGGAATGAACACTGAAGCTTTCTTT
CDR3 protein: CASSHRSVGMNTEAFF
V gene: TRBV4-1
clone size: few
D gene: -
J gene: TRBJ1-1

CDR3 DNA: TGCAGTGCTAACAAGCCGGAGCCTAATGAAAAACTGTTTTTT
CDR3 protein: CSANKPEPNEKLFF
V gene: TRBV20-1
clone size: -
D gene: -
J gene: TRBJ1-4

CDR3 DNA: TGTGCCAGCAGTTTCCAGGTCAACTACGAGCAGTACTTC
CDR3 protein: CASSFQVNYEQYF
V gene: TRBV12-3/TRBV12-4
clone size: many
D gene: -
J gene: TRBJ2-7

CDR3 DNA: TGTGCCAGCACCCGAGGGGGCAGGCAAGAGACCCAGTACTTC
CDR3 protein: CASTRGGRQETQYF
V gene: TRBV9
clone size: many
D gene: TRBD1
J gene: TRBJ2-5

CDR3 DNA: TGCAGTGCTGTTCCTCCTAGCGGGAGTTACGAGCAGTACTTC
CDR3 protein: CSAVPPSGSYEQYF
V gene: TRBV20-1
clone size: many
D gene: TRBD2
J gene: TRBJ2-7

CDR3 DNA: TGTGCCTGGGACAGGGGGCAGGGGACCCAGTACTTC
CDR3 protein: CAWDRGQGTQYF
V gene: TRBV30
clone size: many
D gene: TRBD1
J gene: TRBJ2-5

CDR3 DNA: TGTGCCATAGGGTCCATGAACACTGAAGCTTTCTTT
CDR3 protein: CAIGSMNTEAFF
V gene: TRBV7-6
clone size: -
D gene: -
J gene: TRBJ1-1

CDR3 DNA: TGTGCCAGCAGCGTTGGGGGGGCAGCCAGCGAGCAGTACTTC
CDR3 protein: CASSVGGAASEQYF
V gene: TRBV7-2
clone size: -
D gene: -
J gene: TRBJ2-7

CDR3 DNA: TGTGCCACCAGCAGAGATCCTCTCCGGGACTATTACACAGATACGCAGTATTTT
CDR3 protein: CATSRDPLRDYYTDTQYF
V gene: TRBV15
clone size: -
D gene: TRBD2
J gene: TRBJ2-3

CDR3 DNA: TGCGCCACTACGGAGGGGAGCATGAACACTGAAGCTTTCTTT
CDR3 protein: CATTEGSMNTEAFF
V gene: TRBV5-1
clone size: many
D gene: -
J gene: TRBJ1-1

CDR3 DNA: TGTGCCAGCAGCTTAACGGCAGGGGGTAATAATTCACCCCTCCACTTT
CDR3 protein: CASSLTAGGNNSPLHF
V gene: TRBV7-8
clone size: -
D gene: TRBD1
J gene: TRBJ1-6

CDR3 DNA: TGTGCCAGCAGCTCAGACCCGGGACCAAAGAACACTGAAGCTTTCTTT
CDR3 protein: CASSSDPGPKNTEAFF
V gene: TRBV7-9
clone size: many
D gene: -
J gene: TRBJ1-1

CDR3 DNA: TGCAGTGCTATCGGGGCGGCCAACAAAAACATTCAGTACTTC
CDR3 protein: CSAIGAANKNIQYF
V gene: TRBV20-1
clone size: many
D gene: -
J gene: TRBJ2-4

CDR3 DNA: TGTGCCAGCAGTGAAGGTTGGAACACTGAAGCTTTCTTT
CDR3 protein: CASSEGWNTEAFF
V gene: TRBV25-1
clone size: -
D gene: -
J gene: TRBJ1-1

CDR3 DNA: TGTGCCAGCAGTTACCACCACAACGTCGGGACTGCCCGGGCTGAAAACAATCAGCCCCAGCATTTT
CDR3 protein: CASSYHHNVGTARAENNQPQHF
V gene: TRBV6-2/TRBV6-3
clone size: few
D gene: -
J gene: TRBJ1-5

CDR3 DNA: TGTGCCAGCAGCCCAGACCCGAGCGCTGAAGCTTTCTTT
CDR3 protein: CASSPDPSAEAFF
V gene: TRBV11-3
clone size: many
D gene: -
J gene: TRBJ1-1

CDR3 DNA: TGTGCCAGCAGCCAGGGGGGGGCTGCAGATACGCAGTATTTT
CDR3 protein: CASSQGGAADTQYF
V gene: TRBV14
clone size: many
D gene: -
J gene: TRBJ2-3

CDR3 DNA: TGTGCCAGCAGCTTAAGGGACCTTGCGAGCTCCTACAATGAGCAGTTCTTC
CDR3 protein: CASSLRDLASSYNEQFF
V gene: TRBV7-3
clone size: many
D gene: -
J gene: TRBJ2-1

CDR3 DNA: TGTGCCAGCAAGAGTGAGGGACTAGCGGGAGCCAAAGGGGGTTACAATGAGCAGTTCTTC
CDR3 protein: CASKSEGLAGAKGGYNEQFF
V gene: TRBV6-1
clone size: many
D gene: TRBD2
J gene: TRBJ2-1

CDR3 DNA: TGTGCCTGGAGTGTACACCCCCCGGACATTGGCTACGTTGGTCAAATGGAGCAGTACTTC
CDR3 protein: CAWSVHPPDIGYVGQMEQYF
V gene: TRBV30
clone size: few
D gene: -
J gene: TRBJ2-7

CDR3 DNA: TGTGCCAGTAGTTTACGAGGGGCTTACTATGGCTACACCTTC
CDR3 protein: CASSLRGAYYGYTF
V gene: TRBV27
clone size: few
D gene: -
J gene: TRBJ1-2

CDR3 DNA: TGTGCCAGCAGCAAACCGGCTAGCGGGAGGGCCACGAATGAGCAGTTCTTC
CDR3 protein: CASSKPASGRATNEQFF
V gene: TRBV7-2
clone size: many
D gene: TRBD2
J gene: TRBJ2-1

CDR3 DNA: TGCGCCAGCACCGAGCGGGGGACCGGTAGCACAGATACGCAGTATTTT
CDR3 protein: CASTERGTGSTDTQYF
V gene: TRBV10-2
clone size: few
D gene: TRBD2
J gene: TRBJ2-3

CDR3 DNA: TGTGCCAGCAAAGACCCTGGACGGGGAAACATTCAGTACTTC
CDR3 protein: CASKDPGRGNIQYF
V gene: TRBV6-2/TRBV6-3
clone size: many
D gene: -
J gene: TRBJ2-4

CDR3 DNA: TGTGCCAGCTCACCCCGGGTAGCGCTGATCCAAGAGACCCAGTACTTC
CDR3 protein: CASSPRVALIQETQYF
V gene: TRBV18
clone size: few
D gene: -
J gene: TRBJ2-5

CDR3 DNA: TGTGCCAGCATGGGAAAAGGGTACGAGCAGTACTTC
CDR3 protein: CASMGKGYEQYF
V gene: TRBV11-3
clone size: many
D gene: -
J gene: TRBJ2-7

CDR3 DNA: TGTGCCAGCAGGGACCTAGTCGACAGAAGAGGAAACGCCATATATTTT
CDR3 protein: CASRDLVDRRGNAIYF
V gene: TRBV12-3/TRBV12-4
clone size: few
D gene: -
J gene: TRBJ1-3

CDR3 DNA: TGTGCCAGCAGTAACACTAGGCGGAGTATAGATGGCTACACCTTC
CDR3 protein: CASSNTRRSIDGYTF
V gene: TRBV2
clone size: many
D gene: -
J gene: TRBJ1-2

CDR3 DNA: TGTGCCAGCAGCCCGCCCCCGGGCGAGCAGTACTTC
CDR3 protein: CASSPPPGEQYF
V gene: TRBV7-8
clone size: few
D gene: -
J gene: TRBJ2-7

CDR3 DNA: TGTGCTAGTGGCTCCGCAGGGTCTTTAGAGACCCAGTACTTC
CDR3 protein: CASGSAGSLETQYF
V gene: TRBV12-5
clone size: -
D gene: -
J gene: TRBJ2-5

CDR3 DNA: TGTGCCAGCAGCTTAGCGGTGGGACTGAGCAATCAGCCCCAGCATTTT
CDR3 protein: CASSLAVGLSNQPQHF
V gene: TRBV7-9
clone size: -
D gene: -
J gene: TRBJ1-5

CDR3 DNA: TGTGCCAGCAGACCGACAGCCCCTGGGGGAGAAGCTTTCTTT
CDR3 protein: CASRPTAPGGEAFF
V gene: TRBV3-1
clone size: many
D gene: -
J gene: TRBJ1-1

CDR3 DNA: TGTGCCAGCAGTTTATCTATCGGGACAGTTATTGAAAAACTGTTTTTT
CDR3 protein: CASSLSIGTVIEKLFF
V gene: TRBV27
clone size: -
D gene: TRBD1
J gene: TRBJ1-4

CDR3 DNA: TGCAGTGCTACTACGGGAGTCAGCTCCTACAATGAGCAGTTCTTC
CDR3 protein: CSATTGVSSYNEQFF
V gene: TRBV20-1
clone size: many
D gene: -
J gene: TRBJ2-1

CDR3 DNA: TGCAGTGCTAGAATGCAGGGCGAGACCCAGTACTTC
CDR3 protein: CSARMQGETQYF
V gene: TRBV20-1
clone size: many
D gene: -
J gene: TRBJ2-5

CDR3 DNA: TGCAGCGTTGAGTTTAACCGGGGAACAGGAGACTATGGCTACACCTTC
CDR3 protein: CSVEFNRGTGDYGYTF
V gene: TRBV29-1
clone size: -
D gene: -
J gene: TRBJ1-2

CDR3 DNA: TGTGCCAGCAGCGGTAGCGGGAGGCCGGGTCAGACGCAGTATTTT
CDR3 protein: CASSGSGRPGQTQYF
V gene: TRBV9
clone size: -
D gene: TRBD2
J gene: TRBJ2-3

CDR3 DNA: TGTGCCAGTAGCTCAGGACTGGCCTATGGCTACACCTTC
CDR3 protein: CASSSGLAYGYTF
V gene: TRBV19
clone size: -
D gene: -
J gene: TRBJ1-2

CDR3 DNA: TGTGCCAGCAGCCCCCCCGGGCAGGAGCAGTTCTTC
CDR3 protein: CASSPPGQEQFF
V gene: TRBV7-2
clone size: many
D gene: -
J gene: TRBJ2-1

CDR3 DNA: TGTGCTAGTGAACCCGACATTTATGGCTACACCTTC
CDR3 protein: CASEPDIYGYTF
V gene: TRBV12-5
clone size: many
D gene: -
J gene: TRBJ1-2

CDR3 DNA: TGCGCCAGCAGCTTGGGACTAGCGGATACGGCTGAGCAGTTCTTC
CDR3 protein: CASSLGLADTAEQFF
V gene: TRBV5-1
clone size: many
D gene: TRBD2
J gene: TRBJ2-1

CDR3 DNA: TGCAGTGCTAGAGACCTCGGGGATGAGCAGTTCTTC
CDR3 protein: CSARDLGDEQFF
V gene: TRBV20-1
clone size: few
D gene: -
J gene: TRBJ2-1

CDR3 DNA: TGCGCCAGCCAGAGAGCCGGGACAGAAGGCACTGAAGCTTTCTTT
CDR3 protein: CASQRAGTEGTEAFF
V gene: TRBV5-1
clone size: -
D gene: TRBD1
J gene: TRBJ1-1

CDR3 DNA: TGTGCCAGCAGCTTAAGATCCAGGGTGTTTTCTGGAAACACCATATATTTT
CDR3 protein: CASSLRSRVFSGNTIYF
V gene: TRBV11-2
clone size: many
D gene: -
J gene: TRBJ1-3

CDR3 DNA: TGTGCCAGTAGTCCTTGGCCTGGCGACGGCTACACCTTC
CDR3 protein: CASSPWPGDGYTF
V gene: TRBV19
clone size: -
D gene: -
J gene: TRBJ1-2